The clone carrying this T cell receptor (beta chain) showed up just a few times. The antigen is not known. This CDR3 has 15 amino acids. Germline CDR1 MNHEY, CDR2 SVGEGT. V dropped 7 bases and J dropped 2; count of bases not matched to a gene: 10. The sample comes from a study of response to subunit inactivated influenza vaccine. TCRdb reprocessed the RT-PCR reads via MiXCR and lists one record per CDR3 protein. The sample consists of 250,000 to 350,000 distinct CDR3 sequences, 20% to 25% of them appearing once. Points from the study as a whole: T cells newly recruited by each seasonal influenza vaccination are few, the authors suggested.

The sample consisted of PBMCs from blood, taken less than 22 months after vaccination. This receptor was taken from a man aged 50 to 69 who received an inactivated influenza vaccine. The chain has TRBV6-2 or TRBV6-3 and TRBJ1-1; 7 nucleotides line up with TRBD1. This CDR3 is CASNGAQGLNTEAFF. CDR3 sequence (DNA): TGTGCCAGCAATGGGGCACAGGGGTTAAACACTGAAGCTTTCTTT.